Detailed here is one TCR beta chain. The antigen remains unidentified. Clones were read by immunoSEQ multiplex PCR, and TCRdb kept only the in-frame ones, dropping some. This sample carries about 1.1 million clones, around 82% of them seen once, and the ten largest clones take 0.61%. This sample was taken from a study of shared clonotypes between healthy human individuals. Study summary: Plates per donor: three CD4 naive, three CD4 memory, two CD8 naive, one CD8 memory.

Findings and limits, study-wide: The researchers took only blood, and tissue repertoires probably look different.

The sequencing input was memory CD4+ T cells from PBMCs. Subset defined: CD45RA-negative fraction. This clonotype was sampled from a man between 18 and 35 years old in good health. Some clones in this sample may be carry-over from other donors' samples.

CDR3 residues: CAISAGGEQFF. CDR3 DNA: TGTGCCATCAGTGCGGGCGGTGAGCAGTTCTTC. The chain combines TRBV10-3 with TRBJ2-1; D is unresolved. V was shortened by 4 bases and J by 9 bases, with 7 bases between the two germline ends. This CDR3 is 11 amino acids long. Germline loops: CDR1 ENHRY, CDR2 SYGVKD.